Listed below are T cell receptor beta chains from one sample, sequenced in a study of regulatory T cells in long-lasting Graves disease. From the multiplex PCR reads, TCRdb called clonotypes with MiXCR, one entry per CDR3 protein. The repertoire holds roughly 440,000 distinct CDR3 sequences, with roughly 15% as singletons. This sample was shared with a second study, whose subject was T cells in Graves' hyperthyroidism and ophthalmopathy.

This specimen was peripheral blood mononuclear cells (PBMCs), taken at new diagnosis, from a patient treated with antithyroid drugs. The receptors stem from a woman between 18 and 29 years old with Graves disease. Each CDR3 is given with its conserved first and last residue. The D gene is left open where the match is weak. Not every row has a clone size; where given, it reads once, few, many or a size class.

j_gene,d_gene,abundance,v_gene,CDR3nt,CDR3aa
TRBJ2-7,TRBD2,.,TRBV12-3/TRBV12-4,TGTGCCAGCAGTTTGCTCCCGGGACTAGACCCCTACGAGCAGTACTTC,CASSLLPGLDPYEQYF
TRBJ1-2,TRBD1,once,TRBV7-2,TGTGCCAGCAGCTCGACAGGGCTCGGCTATGGCTACACCTTC,CASSSTGLGYGYTF
TRBJ1-2,.,.,TRBV5-6,TGTGCCAGCAGCAGACCGATGGAGGGAGGCCAGGGCTATGGCTACACCTTC,CASSRPMEGGQGYGYTF
TRBJ2-2,.,many,TRBV11-3,TGTGCCAGCAGCCTAGGATTAGCTGGTGGGCTGTTTTTT,CASSLGLAGGLFF
TRBJ2-7,.,.,TRBV29-1,TGCAGCGTTGAAGACTCGGACTGGGGATCACCCTACGAGCAGTACTTC,CSVEDSDWGSPYEQYF
TRBJ1-1,.,many,TRBV27,TGTGCCAGCAGTTGGAGGACAGAAAAAGCTTTCTTT,CASSWRTEKAFF
TRBJ2-5,TRBD2,.,TRBV19,TGTGCCAGTAGTGGCACTAGCGGGACGGAGACCCAGTACTTC,CASSGTSGTETQYF
TRBJ2-7,TRBD1,many,TRBV12-3/TRBV12-4,TGTGCCAGCAGGGGGACAGGGCCAGACGAGCAGTACTTC,CASRGTGPDEQYF
TRBJ2-1,.,.,TRBV15,TGTGCCACCAGCCAGAAGCTAGTGGAAAAGCCCTACAATGAGCAGTTCTTC,CATSQKLVEKPYNEQFF
TRBJ1-2,TRBD1,many,TRBV18,TGTGCCAGCTCACCAGGACAGGGACCCAACTATGGCTACACCTTC,CASSPGQGPNYGYTF
TRBJ1-5,TRBD1,.,TRBV7-9,TGTGCCAGCAGCCCGGGACAGTTGAGTCTGCATTTT,CASSPGQLSLHF
TRBJ2-3,TRBD1,few,TRBV2,TGTGCCAGCAGTGAGGACAGGGGGAGGACAGATACGCAGTATTTT,CASSEDRGRTDTQYF
TRBJ2-1,.,many,TRBV27,TGTGCCAGCAGTTTACGGCGGGGTGTTGGAAATGAGCAGTTCTTC,CASSLRRGVGNEQFF
TRBJ2-1,.,.,TRBV19,TGTGCCAGTAGTCCCCGGACTGGCGGGAACTACAATGAGCAGTTCTTC,CASSPRTGGNYNEQFF
TRBJ1-1,.,few,TRBV6-2/TRBV6-3,TGTGCCAGCAGTAGGGTCCCATGGAACACTGAAGCTTTCTTT,CASSRVPWNTEAFF
TRBJ1-5,.,few,TRBV2,TGTGCCAGCAGTGAGCAGACAGTGGTTAGCAATCAGCCCCAGCATTTT,CASSEQTVVSNQPQHF
TRBJ1-5,TRBD1,few,TRBV7-2,TGTGCCAGCAGCCAGACAGGGGGGCGGGAGCCCCAGCATTTT,CASSQTGGREPQHF
TRBJ2-3,.,.,TRBV29-1,TGCAGCGTCGGGCCCGCCATGCCAGATACGCAGTATTTT,CSVGPAMPDTQYF
TRBJ1-1,TRBD1,many,TRBV7-9,TGTGCCAGCAGCCCCCCAGGGGGTTGGGACACTGAAGCTTTCTTT,CASSPPGGWDTEAFF
TRBJ2-4,TRBD2,many,TRBV28,TGTGCCAGCAAGGGGGAGATAGCGGGAGGGCCCCGTCCCAAAAACATTCAGTACTTC,CASKGEIAGGPRPKNIQYF
TRBJ1-1,.,.,TRBV6-4,TGTGCCAGCAGTGACAACAGGAACACTGAAGCTTTCTTT,CASSDNRNTEAFF
TRBJ1-1,.,many,TRBV7-3,TGTGCCAGCAGCACCCTACAGGGCGGTGAAGCTTTCTTT,CASSTLQGGEAFF
TRBJ2-3,.,few,TRBV24-1,TGTGCCACCAGTGACGCCCAGGTGTATACGCAGTATTTT,CATSDAQVYTQYF
TRBJ2-2,.,few,TRBV20-1,TGCAGTGCTAAGGGGCCTTGGGACACCGGGGAGCTGTTTTTT,CSAKGPWDTGELFF
TRBJ1-3,.,few,TRBV20-1,TGCAGTGCTAGAGATAGCCCCAGTCGAACCATATATTTT,CSARDSPSRTIYF
TRBJ2-2,TRBD1,many,TRBV7-9,TGTGCCAGCAGCCTCTCGCTTCCCGGGACAGGGCGTACCGGGGAGCTGTTTTTT,CASSLSLPGTGRTGELFF
TRBJ1-6,.,once,TRBV5-1,TGCGCCAGCAGCTTGGTTTCCGGATATAATTCACCCCTCCACTTT,CASSLVSGYNSPLHF
TRBJ2-5,TRBD2,many,TRBV6-1,TGTGCCAGCACCCAAATCGCTAGCGGGAGGTACTTCCAAGAGACCCAGTACTTC,CASTQIASGRYFQETQYF
TRBJ1-5,.,.,TRBV6-2/TRBV6-3,TGTGCCAGCAGTTACCGGAGCAGGGTGGGCAATCAGCCCCAGCATTTT,CASSYRSRVGNQPQHF
TRBJ1-3,.,few,TRBV20-1,TGCAGTGCTAGAGGGCGGGCGAGGGAACGAAACACCATATATTTT,CSARGRARERNTIYF
TRBJ2-2,.,many,TRBV7-3,TGTGCCAGCAGCTTAATCGGGACCGGGGAGCTGTTTTTT,CASSLIGTGELFF
TRBJ2-7,TRBD2,many,TRBV6-2/TRBV6-3,TGTGCCAGCAGTTTCAAACTCTTACAGGGGACTAGCGATCCCACCTACGAGCAGTACTTC,CASSFKLLQGTSDPTYEQYF
TRBJ1-1,.,many,TRBV27,TGTGCCAGCAGTTTCGTAGCCGGGACGCACTACACTGAAGCTTTCTTT,CASSFVAGTHYTEAFF
TRBJ2-2,.,once,TRBV19,TGTGCCAGTGGATTTACAGTGACCACCGGGGAGCTGTTTTTT,CASGFTVTTGELFF
TRBJ2-7,.,.,TRBV6-2/TRBV6-3,TGTGCCAGCATCCCCCCGGCGGCCTCCTACGAGCAGTACTTC,CASIPPAASYEQYF
TRBJ2-5,.,many,TRBV29-1,TGCAGCACTCCCGGAGGACAGTCTCTGGAGACCCAGTACTTC,CSTPGGQSLETQYF
TRBJ2-1,TRBD1,.,TRBV30,TGTGCCTGGAGCGAGACAGGGGACAATGAGCAGTTCTTC,CAWSETGDNEQFF
TRBJ1-5,TRBD1,few,TRBV20-1,TGCAGTGCAAGGACAGGGCGCAATCAGCCCCAGCATTTT,CSARTGRNQPQHF
TRBJ2-1,.,many,TRBV7-9,TGTGCCAGCAGCTTAGTCCTACTAGGGAACAATGAGCAGTTCTTC,CASSLVLLGNNEQFF
TRBJ2-2,TRBD2,few,TRBV6-1,TGTGCCAGCAGGACGACTAGCGGCGCGAACACCGGGGAGCTGTTTTTT,CASRTTSGANTGELFF